A selection of T cell receptor beta chains follows, all from one sample in a study of regulatory T cells in long-lasting Graves disease. Using its own MiXCR run on the multiplex PCR reads, TCRdb lists one record per CDR3 protein. The sample lists approximately 310,000 distinct CDR3 sequences, 15% to 20% occurring once. The sequenced sample was peripheral blood mononuclear cells (PBMCs), obtained at new diagnosis, from a patient treated with antithyroid drugs. The receptors come from a female donor with Graves disease. Both conserved end residues are part of each CDR3. Fields, in order: clone size, J gene, D gene, V gene, CDR3 protein, CDR3 DNA. D genes are given only for firm matches. Rows may omit the clone size; those that give it use once, few, many or a size class.

many | TRBJ2-2 | TRBD1 | TRBV7-2 | CASSSTTGWDTGELFF | TGTGCCAGCAGCTCGACGACAGGGTGGGACACCGGGGAGCTGTTTTTT
- | TRBJ1-5 | TRBD1 | TRBV11-2 | CASSLGGQGGQPQHF | TGTGCCAGCAGCTTAGGGGGACAGGGAGGACAGCCCCAGCATTTT
many | TRBJ2-1 | - | TRBV20-1 | CSASPFVAGTYNEQFF | TGCAGTGCTAGTCCCTTTGTGGCGGGAACCTACAATGAGCAGTTCTTC
many | TRBJ2-5 | - | TRBV11-2 | CASSRSGVLETQYF | TGTGCCAGCAGCAGGTCCGGGGTCCTAGAGACCCAGTACTTC
- | TRBJ2-1 | - | TRBV4-2 | CASSQDQGLGNERFF | TGTGCCAGCAGCCAAGATCAGGGGCTCGGGAATGAGCGGTTCTTC
- | TRBJ1-1 | TRBD1 | TRBV7-9 | CASSFDGQGRAFF | TGTGCCAGCAGCTTTGACGGACAGGGGAGAGCTTTCTTT
- | TRBJ2-2 | - | TRBV7-2 | CASSSHVLNTGELFF | TGTGCCAGCAGCTCCCACGTCTTGAACACCGGGGAGCTGTTTTTT
- | TRBJ2-2 | - | TRBV11-2 | CASSQVGLGELFF | TGTGCCAGCAGCCAAGTGGGCCTCGGGGAGCTGTTTTTT
many | TRBJ1-1 | - | TRBV14 | CASSQDRGSTEAFF | TGTGCCAGCAGCCAAGACAGGGGTTCCACTGAAGCTTTCTTT
many | TRBJ2-3 | - | TRBV11-2 | CASSKLSGDTQYF | TGTGCCAGCAGCAAGCTGAGCGGAGATACGCAGTATTTT
few | TRBJ2-1 | - | TRBV20-1 | CSARDTGGQSSYNEQFF | TGCAGTGCTAGGGACACTGGTGGTCAGAGCTCCTACAATGAGCAGTTCTTC
- | TRBJ2-1 | TRBD2 | TRBV28 | CASSSPPGGHNEQFF | TGTGCCAGCAGTTCCCCCCCGGGAGGTCACAATGAGCAGTTCTTC
many | TRBJ2-1 | TRBD2 | TRBV27 | CASTPAGAAYNEQFF | TGTGCCAGCACTCCAGCGGGAGCGGCCTACAATGAGCAGTTCTTC
- | TRBJ2-3 | - | TRBV2 | CASRPGTTGTQYF | TGTGCCAGCAGACCCGGGACAACCGGTACGCAGTATTTT
few | TRBJ2-1 | TRBD2 | TRBV7-6 | CASSLGTSGFVYEQFF | TGTGCCAGCAGCTTAGGGACTAGCGGGTTTGTATATGAGCAGTTCTTC
many | TRBJ1-5 | - | TRBV20-1 | CSARSLFNQPQHF | TGCAGTGCTAGGAGCCTATTCAATCAGCCCCAGCATTTT
- | TRBJ2-2 | TRBD2 | TRBV9 | CASSVSGASGTDTGELFF | TGTGCCAGCAGCGTCTCTGGTGCTAGCGGGACGGACACCGGGGAGCTGTTTTTT
many | TRBJ2-1 | TRBD2 | TRBV20-1 | CSAGTSGRGLNEQFF | TGCAGTGCTGGGACTAGCGGGAGGGGCCTCAATGAGCAGTTCTTC
- | TRBJ2-4 | TRBD1 | TRBV7-3 | CASSIGQGLAKNIQYF | TGTGCCAGCAGCATTGGACAGGGGCTAGCCAAAAACATTCAGTACTTC
- | TRBJ1-1 | - | TRBV7-9 | CASSPPDSTEAFF | TGTGCCAGCAGCCCACCGGACAGCACTGAAGCTTTCTTT
many | TRBJ2-5 | TRBD1 | TRBV20-1 | CSARDRGRGETQYF | TGCAGTGCTAGAGATAGGGGGCGCGGAGAGACCCAGTACTTC
many | TRBJ2-5 | - | TRBV20-1 | CSANLRETQYF | TGCAGTGCCAACCTGCGGGAGACCCAGTACTTC
many | TRBJ1-1 | TRBD1 | TRBV9 | CASSVVGTGAPRAFF | TGTGCCAGCAGCGTAGTAGGGACAGGGGCTCCCCGAGCTTTCTTT
many | TRBJ2-4 | - | TRBV12-3/TRBV12-4 | CASSQGGGRGGNIQYF | TGTGCCAGCAGCCAGGGGGGGGGCAGGGGGGGGAACATTCAGTACTTC
few | TRBJ1-4 | - | TRBV28 | CASSLPRVEKRMFF | TGTGCCAGCAGTTTACCCAGGGTTGAAAAAAGGATGTTTTTT
- | TRBJ2-5 | - | TRBV5-5 | CASSLVSSGSETQYF | TGTGCCAGCAGCTTGGTATCTTCAGGATCGGAGACCCAGTACTTC
many | TRBJ2-1 | TRBD2 | TRBV30 | CAWSVLGRARNEQFF | TGTGCCTGGAGTGTACTGGGGAGGGCCCGTAATGAGCAGTTCTTC
- | TRBJ1-4 | TRBD1 | TRBV11-3 | CASSPRTGGVEKLFF | TGTGCCAGCAGCCCCAGGACAGGGGGCGTTGAAAAACTGTTTTTT
- | TRBJ2-5 | TRBD1 | TRBV11-2 | CASSWIWTGLWETQYF | TGTGCCAGCAGCTGGATTTGGACAGGACTTTGGGAGACCCAGTACTTT
many | TRBJ1-2 | TRBD1 | TRBV19 | CASGRGPSNYGYTF | TGTGCCAGCGGAAGGGGGCCTTCTAACTATGGCTACACCTTC
many | TRBJ2-7 | TRBD1 | TRBV12-3/TRBV12-4 | CASSAWTGGYYEQYF | TGTGCCAGCAGTGCATGGACAGGGGGGTACTACGAGCAGTACTTC
many | TRBJ2-7 | TRBD1 | TRBV2 | CASSLGTGPYEQYF | TGTGCCAGCAGCCTTGGGACAGGACCCTACGAGCAGTACTTC
many | TRBJ1-2 | TRBD1 | TRBV13 | CASSTGTGRGGYTF | TGTGCCAGCAGCACCGGGACAGGGAGAGGTGGCTACACCTTC
few | TRBJ2-7 | - | TRBV5-6 | CASSVDGRQSYEQYF | TGTGCCAGCAGCGTCGACGGGAGACAGTCCTACGAGCAGTACTTC
many | TRBJ2-1 | - | TRBV6-1 | CASSEIMSSDEQFF | TGTGCCAGCAGTGAGATTATGAGTAGCGATGAGCAGTTCTTC
many | TRBJ2-1 | TRBD2 | TRBV2 | CASSEVVSGSGEQFF | TGTGCCAGCAGTGAAGTGGTTAGCGGGAGCGGTGAGCAGTTCTTC
- | TRBJ2-1 | - | TRBV14 | CASSPPNPSVIEQFF | TGTGCCAGCAGCCCCCCCAACCCCTCTGTGATTGAGCAGTTCTTC
many | TRBJ2-2 | - | TRBV2 | CASMRDSTNGELFF | TGTGCCAGCATGAGGGACTCAACTAACGGGGAGCTGTTTTTT
many | TRBJ2-7 | - | TRBV28 | CASRPPGATYEQYF | TGTGCCAGCAGGCCGCCAGGGGCAACCTACGAGCAGTACTTC
few | TRBJ2-7 | - | TRBV10-1 | CASSESPGNHEQYF | TGCGCCAGCAGTGAGTCTCCCGGGAACCACGAGCAGTACTTC
- | TRBJ2-7 | TRBD2 | TRBV12-3/TRBV12-4 | CASRSNSGRASEQYF | TGTGCCAGCAGATCTAATAGCGGGAGGGCCTCCGAGCAGTACTTC
- | TRBJ2-3 | TRBD2 | TRBV12-3/TRBV12-4 | CASSLAGGAGRTDTQYF | TGTGCCAGCAGTTTAGCCGGGGGGGCAGGGAGGACAGATACGCAGTATTTT
- | TRBJ2-7 | TRBD2 | TRBV6-1 | CASTYGGAPYEQYF | TGTGCCAGCACCTACGGGGGGGCCCCCTACGAGCAGTACTTC
few | TRBJ2-5 | - | TRBV6-1 | CATKWGGLETQYF | TGTGCCACCAAGTGGGGAGGTCTGGAGACCCAGTACTTC
many | TRBJ1-1 | TRBD1 | TRBV6-1 | CASSETSRDRAYGAFF | TGTGCCAGCAGTGAAACCTCCCGAGACAGGGCATACGGAGCTTTCTTT
- | TRBJ2-1 | - | TRBV29-1 | CSAVQATSYNEQFF | TGCAGCGCCGTACAGGCGACCTCCTACAATGAGCAGTTCTTC
many | TRBJ2-7 | TRBD1 | TRBV5-6 | CASSSVDRVYEQYF | TGTGCCAGCAGCAGTGTGGACAGGGTCTACGAGCAGTACTTC
- | TRBJ2-3 | - | TRBV12-3/TRBV12-4 | CASSLVSGTDTRYF | TGTGCCAGCAGTTTAGTATCAGGCACAGATACGCGGTATTTT
many | TRBJ1-4 | - | TRBV7-9 | CASSLWEDEKLFF | TGTGCCAGCAGCTTATGGGAGGATGAAAAACTGTTTTTT
many | TRBJ2-7 | TRBD1 | TRBV5-1 | CASSLSLRRAGGTAEQYF | TGCGCCAGCAGCTTGTCCCTGCGCCGGGCAGGGGGTACGGCTGAGCAGTACTTC
- | TRBJ1-1 | - | TRBV12-3/TRBV12-4 | CASSLHGGVWTEAFF | TGTGCCAGCAGTCTTCACGGGGGGGTATGGACTGAAGCTTTCTTT
many | TRBJ1-5 | TRBD1 | TRBV2 | CASSERGPETQHF | TGTGCCAGCAGTGAAAGGGGGCCAGAGACCCAGCATTTT
- | TRBJ2-5 | - | TRBV28 | CASSLAGTQYF | TGTGCCAGCAGTTTAGCGGGGACCCAGTACTTC
- | TRBJ2-5 | - | TRBV20-1 | CSCKAGTQYF | TGCAGTTGCAAGGCGGGGACCCAGTACTTC
many | TRBJ2-3 | TRBD2 | TRBV28 | CASSTAGPGGDTQYF | TGTGCCAGCAGTACCGCGGGCCCGGGGGGAGATACGCAGTATTTT
many | TRBJ2-4 | - | TRBV7-2 | CASSISGPKNIQYF | TGTGCCAGCAGCATCTCTGGTCCCAAAAACATTCAGTACTTC
many | TRBJ2-3 | - | TRBV7-9 | CASSLMGGGSTDTQYF | TGTGCCAGCAGCTTGATGGGGGGCGGCTCCACAGATACGCAGTATTTT